This T cell receptor (beta chain) derives from a study of neurological immune-mediated disorders. Study-level points and caveats: The level of TCR clonal expansion was highest in patients with HTLV-1-associated myelopathy and lowest in multiple sclerosis, where it fell below the level seen in healthy controls. When grouped phylogenetically, the repertoires of 18 of the 34 multiple sclerosis patients fell together in one related-CDR3 cluster, which is a possible signature.

This clonotype was detected many times. What it binds is unknown. V lost 2 bases and J lost 1, with 14 bases in between. The CDR3 has 15 amino acids. Per germline, CDR1 DFQATT and CDR2 SNEGSKA (reference sequence). Synthesis of cDNA was performed by 5'RACE using 10-nucleotide random UMIs. TCRdb reprocessed the 5' RACE reads via MiXCR and lists one record per CDR3 protein. Of about 81,000 distinct CDR3 sequences listed, about 4.3% are singletons. Time point described: longitudinal time-point 3. Sequencing input: PBMCs. The chain combines TRBV20-1 with TRBJ1-1, with D tentatively TRBD1 (6 bases). The receptor's source is an older woman with multiple sclerosis. The CDR3 protein is CSARSRGGWNTEAFF. CDR3 bases: TGCAGTGCTAGAAGCAGGGGAGGGTGGAACACTGAAGCTTTCTTT.